This T cell receptor beta chain was recorded in a study of T-cell reconstitution after alpha-beta-depleted transplantation in children. Study-wide findings and caveats: Fresh T-cell production supplied most of the T-cell counts and diversity seen one year after transplant. Reports say that about two months after transplant, the alpha-beta T cells came out of several hundred graft clones that had expanded. Surviving recipient cells, namely T cells and thymic progenitors, were the source of high day-60 TCRbeta diversity in some patients.

Library preparation (for TCRbeta) was performed with unique molecular identifiers. TCRdb used MiXCR to reprocess the PCR reads, holding one entry per CDR3 protein. The table records about a million distinct CDR3 sequences, around 30% of them present only once. This clonotype was detected a few times. Antigen specificity is unknown. This sample comprised PBMCs, mostly from graft donor cells, obtained 360 days after TCRalphabeta/CD19-depleted stem cell transplant. The clonotype comes from a boy under two years old who had a stem cell transplant for SCID, so the T cells may come from the graft donor.

CDR3: CASSSSPSGRNEQFF. The CDR3 DNA reads as TGCGCCAGCAGCTCTAGCCCCTCGGGGAGGAATGAGCAGTTCTTC. The chain has TRBV5-1 and TRBJ2-1; tentatively, D is TRBD2 (6 bases). CDR1 is SGHRS, CDR2 YFSETQ, per germline. The CDR3 loop spans 15 amino acids. V was shortened by 3 bases and J by 7 bases, with 17 bases between the two germline ends.